Sequencing of this T cell receptor (beta chain) was carried out in a study of blood T cell repertoires in COVID-19. Study in general: From the United States, Italy and Spain came samples of acute and convalescent COVID-19. PBMCs, B-cell-depleted T cells, or T cells provided the cDNA or gDNA that made up the material.

This clone was counted a single time. Under the authors' procedure: Amplification of reference gene primers was used by the study to estimate nucleated cell counts. Some clones are missing from TCRdb's copy, which holds only in-frame ones; the method was immunoSEQ multiplex PCR. Clone size and the V and J calls come from that table; the DNA yielded D and trimming. The data hold some 100,000 clones, with over 85% observed a single time. This CDR3 contains 14 residues. Trimming left V 2 bases short and J 3 bases short, with 10 bases between. The germline gives CDR1 SEHNR, CDR2 FQNEAQ (reference sequence).

The specimen was peripheral blood. V usage is TRBV7-9 and J usage is TRBJ2-5, with a weak D call TRBD2 (5 bases). This TCR was recovered from an older man with acute or convalescent COVID-19. Written as DNA, the CDR3 is TGTGCCAGCAGCTTACGACTAAGGGAAGAGACCCAGTACTTC. Translation: CASSLRLREETQYF.